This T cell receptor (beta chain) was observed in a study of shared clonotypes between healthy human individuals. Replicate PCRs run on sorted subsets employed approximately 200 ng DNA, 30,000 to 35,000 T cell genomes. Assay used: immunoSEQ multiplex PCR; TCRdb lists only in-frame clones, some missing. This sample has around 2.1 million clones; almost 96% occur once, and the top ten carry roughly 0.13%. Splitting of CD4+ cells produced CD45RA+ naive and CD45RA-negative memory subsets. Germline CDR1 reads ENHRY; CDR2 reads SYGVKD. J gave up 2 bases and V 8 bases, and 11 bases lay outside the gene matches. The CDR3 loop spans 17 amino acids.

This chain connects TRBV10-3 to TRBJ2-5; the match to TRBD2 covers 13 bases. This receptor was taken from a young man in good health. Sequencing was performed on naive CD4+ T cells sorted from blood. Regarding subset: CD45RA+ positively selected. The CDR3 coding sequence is TGTGCCATCGCCCGAAGGCGACTAGCGGGGGGTCAAGAGACCCAGTACTTC. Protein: CAIARRRLAGGQETQYF.